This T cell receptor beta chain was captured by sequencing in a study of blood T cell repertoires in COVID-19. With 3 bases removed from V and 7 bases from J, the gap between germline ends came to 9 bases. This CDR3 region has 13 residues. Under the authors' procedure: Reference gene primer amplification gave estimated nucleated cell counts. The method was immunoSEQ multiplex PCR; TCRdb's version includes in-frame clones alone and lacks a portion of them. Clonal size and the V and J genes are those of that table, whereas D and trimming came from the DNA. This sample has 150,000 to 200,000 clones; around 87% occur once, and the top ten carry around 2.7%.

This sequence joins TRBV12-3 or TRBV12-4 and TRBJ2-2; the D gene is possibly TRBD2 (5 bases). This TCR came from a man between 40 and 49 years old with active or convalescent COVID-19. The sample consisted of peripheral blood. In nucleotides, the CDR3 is TGTGCCAGCAGTTTTCGGGGTTACGGGGAGCTGTTTTTT. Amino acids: CASSFRGYGELFF.